A selection of T cell receptor beta chains follows, all from one sample in a study of T cell responses to AZD1222 COVID-19 vaccine. The protocol was immunoSEQ multiplex PCR, while the TCRdb copy is restricted to in-frame clones and leaves out a portion. The table has roughly 130,000 clones, roughly 85% seen once. The specimen was peripheral blood, collected on day 0 of AZD1222 vaccination. Receptors originate from an adult in good health. The CDR3 runs from the conserved cysteine through the conserved F or W. Each record gives: J gene, V gene, clone size, D gene, CDR3 protein, CDR3 DNA. D genes are given only for firm matches. The size of a clone is reported for some rows only, either as once, few or many, or as a class for expanded clones.

J gene: TRBJ2-5
V gene: TRBV5-1
clone size: .
D gene: .
CDR3 protein: CASSLGRPGGQETQYF
CDR3 DNA: TGCGCCAGCAGCTTGGGTCGTCCCGGGGGCCAAGAGACCCAGTACTTC

J gene: TRBJ2-1
V gene: TRBV11-2
clone size: .
D gene: .
CDR3 protein: CASSSSPRLSEQFF
CDR3 DNA: TGTGCCAGCAGCTCGTCCCCCCGGCTAAGTGAGCAGTTCTTC

J gene: TRBJ1-4
V gene: TRBV30
clone size: .
D gene: .
CDR3 protein: CAWSGMAGATEKLFF
CDR3 DNA: TGTGCCTGGAGTGGGATGGCAGGGGCGACAGAAAAACTGTTTTTT

J gene: TRBJ2-3
V gene: TRBV10-1
clone size: .
D gene: TRBD1
CDR3 protein: CASNESGRGNTQYF
CDR3 DNA: TGCGCCAGCAATGAGTCGGGCAGGGGGAATACGCAGTATTTT

J gene: TRBJ2-2
V gene: TRBV2
clone size: .
D gene: .
CDR3 protein: CASSITSSGELFF
CDR3 DNA: TGTGCCAGCAGTATAACTAGTTCCGGGGAGCTGTTTTTT

J gene: TRBJ2-3
V gene: TRBV5-4
clone size: .
D gene: .
CDR3 protein: CASSGAPGTDTQYF
CDR3 DNA: TGTGCCAGCAGTGGAGCCCCAGGGACAGATACGCAGTATTTT

J gene: TRBJ2-4
V gene: TRBV6-6
clone size: .
D gene: .
CDR3 protein: CASSYTGSEAKNIQYF
CDR3 DNA: TGTGCCAGCAGTTACACAGGGAGCGAGGCCAAAAACATTCAGTACTTC

J gene: TRBJ2-7
V gene: TRBV3-1/TRBV3-2
clone size: .
D gene: .
CDR3 protein: CASSQGGGTYEQYF
CDR3 DNA: TGTGCCAGCAGCCAGGGTGGCGGTACCTACGAGCAGTACTTC

J gene: TRBJ2-1
V gene: TRBV7-7
clone size: .
D gene: .
CDR3 protein: CASSLAAGSSYNEQFF
CDR3 DNA: TGTGCCAGCAGCTTAGCGGCCGGAAGCTCCTACAATGAGCAGTTCTTC

J gene: TRBJ2-4
V gene: TRBV19
clone size: few
D gene: TRBD2
CDR3 protein: CASSKGLENIQYF
CDR3 DNA: TGTGCCAGTAGTAAGGGACTAGAAAACATTCAGTACTTC

J gene: TRBJ1-1
V gene: TRBV20-1
clone size: .
D gene: .
CDR3 protein: CSASRGTEAFF
CDR3 DNA: TGCAGTGCTTCGAGGGGGACTGAAGCTTTCTTT

J gene: TRBJ2-3
V gene: TRBV11-2
clone size: .
D gene: .
CDR3 protein: CASSLRLLEGTDTQYF
CDR3 DNA: TGTGCCAGCAGCTTACGGCTACTCGAGGGCACAGATACGCAGTATTTT

J gene: TRBJ2-3
V gene: TRBV20-1
clone size: .
D gene: TRBD1
CDR3 protein: CSASHAAGTGSTDTQYF
CDR3 DNA: TGCAGTGCTAGTCACGCGGCCGGGACAGGTAGCACAGATACGCAGTATTTT

J gene: TRBJ2-5
V gene: TRBV21-1
clone size: .
D gene: .
CDR3 protein: CASSKEGAGEETQYF
CDR3 DNA: TGTGCCAGCAGCAAAGAGGGGGCGGGAGAAGAGACCCAGTACTTC

J gene: TRBJ1-6
V gene: TRBV5-8
clone size: .
D gene: TRBD1
CDR3 protein: CASITPRGRGSSYNSPLHF
CDR3 DNA: TGTGCCAGCATCACACCCAGGGGGCGAGGAAGCTCCTATAATTCACCCCTCCACTTT

J gene: TRBJ1-6
V gene: TRBV5-1
clone size: .
D gene: .
CDR3 protein: CASSLARDYSPLHF
CDR3 DNA: TGCGCCAGCAGCTTAGCTAGGGACTATTCACCCCTCCACTTT

J gene: TRBJ2-7
V gene: TRBV30
clone size: .
D gene: TRBD1
CDR3 protein: CAWSVGGTGGYEQYF
CDR3 DNA: TGTGCCTGGAGTGTAGGGGGAACAGGGGGCTACGAGCAGTACTTC

J gene: TRBJ1-2
V gene: TRBV27
clone size: .
D gene: .
CDR3 protein: CASTLIGELNYGYTF
CDR3 DNA: TGTGCCAGCACCCTAATCGGGGAGCTAAACTATGGCTACACCTTC

J gene: TRBJ2-1
V gene: TRBV24-1
clone size: .
D gene: TRBD2
CDR3 protein: CATSSTSGRVLGSYNEQFF
CDR3 DNA: TGTGCCACCAGTTCGACTAGCGGGAGAGTTTTAGGCTCCTACAATGAGCAGTTCTTC

J gene: TRBJ1-2
V gene: TRBV14
clone size: .
D gene: .
CDR3 protein: CASSPQGQLSYTF
CDR3 DNA: TGTGCCAGCAGCCCGCAGGGCCAGCTAAGCTACACCTTC

J gene: TRBJ2-5
V gene: TRBV5-1
clone size: .
D gene: .
CDR3 protein: CASSLEALETQYF
CDR3 DNA: TGCGCCAGCAGCTTGGAAGCGTTGGAGACCCAGTACTTC

J gene: TRBJ1-2
V gene: TRBV27
clone size: once
D gene: .
CDR3 protein: CASSRLGGNGYTF
CDR3 DNA: TGTGCCAGCAGCCGCTTAGGAGGGAATGGCTACACCTTC

J gene: TRBJ1-2
V gene: TRBV29-1
clone size: few
D gene: .
CDR3 protein: CSVGPGKEGGYTF
CDR3 DNA: TGCAGCGTCGGACCCGGGAAAGAAGGTGGCTACACCTTC

J gene: TRBJ2-2
V gene: TRBV9
clone size: .
D gene: TRBD2
CDR3 protein: CASSAVSGTWGGTGELFF
CDR3 DNA: TGTGCCAGCAGCGCGGTAAGCGGGACGTGGGGAGGCACCGGGGAGCTGTTTTTT

J gene: TRBJ1-6
V gene: TRBV14
clone size: .
D gene: .
CDR3 protein: CASSQEGRPRSTRNSPLHF
CDR3 DNA: TGTGCCAGCAGCCAAGAAGGTCGGCCTCGCTCAACCCGAAATTCACCCCTCCACTTT

J gene: TRBJ1-2
V gene: TRBV6-1
clone size: once
D gene: .
CDR3 protein: CASSDLPRGQYGYTF
CDR3 DNA: TGTGCCAGCAGTGACCTACCGAGGGGCCAGTATGGCTACACCTTC

J gene: TRBJ1-1
V gene: TRBV10-3
clone size: .
D gene: .
CDR3 protein: CAISESGVGGTEAFF
CDR3 DNA: TGTGCCATCAGTGAGTCAGGCGTGGGGGGCACTGAAGCTTTCTTT

J gene: TRBJ2-2
V gene: TRBV24-1
clone size: .
D gene: .
CDR3 protein: CATGGAKPNTGELFF
CDR3 DNA: TGTGCCACCGGAGGTGCAAAGCCTAACACCGGGGAGCTGTTTTTT

J gene: TRBJ2-1
V gene: TRBV7-6
clone size: .
D gene: TRBD2
CDR3 protein: CASSLAGSGGRNEQFF
CDR3 DNA: TGTGCCAGCAGCTTAGCGGGTAGCGGGGGCCGCAATGAGCAGTTCTTC

J gene: TRBJ2-6
V gene: TRBV30
clone size: .
D gene: .
CDR3 protein: CAWETGTGANVLTF
CDR3 DNA: TGTGCCTGGGAAACAGGGACGGGGGCCAACGTCCTGACTTTC

J gene: TRBJ2-7
V gene: TRBV5-6
clone size: once
D gene: .
CDR3 protein: CASSLTAGQPYEQYF
CDR3 DNA: TGTGCCAGCAGCTTGACTGCGGGACAGCCGTACGAGCAGTACTTC

J gene: TRBJ1-1
V gene: TRBV6-6
clone size: .
D gene: .
CDR3 protein: CASSYSTQGSTEAFF
CDR3 DNA: TGTGCCAGCAGTTACTCGACGCAGGGGAGCACTGAAGCTTTCTTT

J gene: TRBJ1-1
V gene: TRBV19
clone size: .
D gene: .
CDR3 protein: CATLRARGDEAFF
CDR3 DNA: TGTGCCACTTTACGCGCCCGGGGGGACGAAGCTTTCTTT

J gene: TRBJ1-1
V gene: TRBV27
clone size: .
D gene: .
CDR3 protein: CASSLSVRGNTEAFF
CDR3 DNA: TGTGCCAGCAGTTTATCGGTTAGAGGAAACACTGAAGCTTTCTTT

J gene: TRBJ1-5
V gene: TRBV5-6
clone size: .
D gene: .
CDR3 protein: CASSLAGPRYFNQPQHF
CDR3 DNA: TGTGCCAGCAGCTTGGCAGGGCCCCGGTACTTCAATCAGCCCCAGCATTTT

J gene: TRBJ2-3
V gene: TRBV9
clone size: .
D gene: .
CDR3 protein: CASSVDSGAVNTQYF
CDR3 DNA: TGTGCCAGCAGCGTAGATTCAGGGGCAGTGAATACGCAGTATTTT

J gene: TRBJ1-2
V gene: TRBV24-1
clone size: .
D gene: TRBD1
CDR3 protein: CATSDNRQGQAYGYTF
CDR3 DNA: TGTGCCACCAGTGACAATCGACAGGGGCAGGCCTATGGCTACACCTTC

J gene: TRBJ1-4
V gene: TRBV28
clone size: .
D gene: .
CDR3 protein: CASTAGVEKLFF
CDR3 DNA: TGTGCCAGCACGGCAGGGGTAGAAAAACTGTTTTTT

J gene: TRBJ2-7
V gene: TRBV13
clone size: .
D gene: .
CDR3 protein: CASNPAGAAVSEQYF
CDR3 DNA: TGTGCCAGCAACCCCGCCGGGGCCGCCGTCTCCGAGCAGTACTTC

J gene: TRBJ1-4
V gene: TRBV9
clone size: .
D gene: .
CDR3 protein: CASSVAPRDGEKLFF
CDR3 DNA: TGTGCCAGCAGCGTAGCGCCCAGAGATGGGGAAAAACTGTTTTTT

J gene: TRBJ1-2
V gene: TRBV21-1
clone size: few
D gene: .
CDR3 protein: CASSDRQGSSYGYTF
CDR3 DNA: TGTGCCAGCAGCGATCGACAGGGCAGTTCCTATGGCTACACCTTC

J gene: TRBJ1-1
V gene: TRBV6-1
clone size: .
D gene: .
CDR3 protein: CASSELVNTEAFF
CDR3 DNA: TGTGCCAGCAGTGAACTCGTGAACACTGAAGCTTTCTTT

J gene: TRBJ1-5
V gene: TRBV12-5
clone size: .
D gene: .
CDR3 protein: CASGLVRAGGNSNQPQHF
CDR3 DNA: TGTGCTAGTGGTTTGGTACGGGCGGGCGGAAATAGCAATCAGCCCCAGCATTTT

J gene: TRBJ2-3
V gene: TRBV3-1/TRBV3-2
clone size: .
D gene: .
CDR3 protein: CASSQDQWGGSSTDTQYF
CDR3 DNA: TGTGCCAGCAGCCAAGATCAATGGGGGGGCTCTAGCACAGATACGCAGTATTTT

J gene: TRBJ1-1
V gene: TRBV11-2
clone size: .
D gene: .
CDR3 protein: CASSLIMGGTEAFF
CDR3 DNA: TGTGCCAGCAGCTTAATTATGGGCGGGACTGAAGCTTTCTTT

J gene: TRBJ2-1
V gene: TRBV14
clone size: once
D gene: .
CDR3 protein: CASSITEQFF
CDR3 DNA: TGTGCCAGCAGTATAACGGAGCAGTTCTTC

J gene: TRBJ1-5
V gene: TRBV30
clone size: .
D gene: TRBD1
CDR3 protein: CAWSVQGQPQHF
CDR3 DNA: TGTGCCTGGAGTGTACAGGGGCAGCCCCAGCATTTT

J gene: TRBJ2-6
V gene: TRBV19
clone size: .
D gene: TRBD1
CDR3 protein: CASSIAGQGASGANVLTF
CDR3 DNA: TGTGCCAGTAGTATAGCCGGACAGGGCGCCTCTGGGGCCAACGTCCTGACTTTC